The 5 T cell receptor beta chains listed next were all sequenced from one sample in a study of blood T cell repertoires in COVID-19 (dated by TCRdb to the early 2020s). The library relied on the immunoSEQ multiplex PCR assay. Sourced from immuneACCESS, this table was stored by TCRdb with only in-frame sequences that have V and J called. A share of the clones is absent; for the studies checked, an unresolved V gene accounts for under half, and the remainder has no known explanation. This sample gives 490,000 or so clones in total; 88% of them show up just once. 1.8% of the sample is held by the ten biggest clonotypes. The sequencing input was PBMCs or T cells enriched from blood (not recorded which). The receptors originated from a woman between 40 and 50 years old who had recovered from COVID-19.

CDR3 protein: CASSSVWDRDNYGYTF. CDR3 in DNA: TGTGCCAGCAGTTCCGTTTGGGACAGGGATAACTATGGCTACACCTTC. V gene TRBV6-5 combines with J gene TRBJ1-2; 9 nucleotides match TRBD1. The CDR3 length is 16 residues. CDR1 MNHEY and CDR2 SVGAGI come from the germline V gene. J was trimmed by 1 base and V by 4 bases; bases with no gene match: 7.

V and J are TRBV4-1 and TRBJ2-7, with 7 bases matching TRBD2. V gave up 4 bases and J gave up 6 bases; unmatched junction bases: 9. The CDR3 is 14 amino acids. The germline V gene encodes CDR1 MGHRA and CDR2 YSYEKL. The CDR3 loop is CASSPPSGLFEQYF. Here the CDR3 DNA reads TGCGCCAGCAGCCCTCCTAGCGGCCTTTTCGAGCAGTACTTC.

On this clone: Mismatch with germline at one junction end may stem from a read error. The chain links TRBV11-1 to TRBJ2-1; possibly TRBD2 for D (5 bases). The CDR3 runs to 16 residues. Germline V lookup: CDR1 SGHAT, CDR2 FQDESV (reference sequence). The CDR3 sequence: CASSLRGSYSNNEQFF. CDR3 DNA sequence: TGTGCCAGCAGCTTACGCGGGTCGTACTCCAACAATGAGCAGTTCTTC.

The V gene is TRBV5-4, the J gene TRBJ2-5; 7 bases align to TRBD2. J lost 4 bases, V lost 1 base, and 7 bases had no gene match. Germline-derived CDR1 and CDR2 are SGHNT and YYREEE (reference sequence). This CDR3 region has 15 residues. CDR3: CASSLSSGDAETQYF. The CDR3 DNA is TGTGCCAGCAGCTTGTCCAGCGGGGACGCAGAGACCCAGTACTTC.

V usage is TRBV5-6 and J usage is TRBJ1-1; maybe TRBD1 (5 bases). Germline CDR1 is SGHDT and CDR2 is YYEEEE. CDR3 length equals 11 residues. Between the trimmed V and J ends, which lost 0 bases and 11 bases, there was a span of 8 bases. CDR3 region: CASSLGQSAFF. The CDR3 DNA reads TGTGCCAGCAGCTTGGGACAGTCGGCTTTCTTT.